This entry lists 20 T cell receptor beta chains sequenced from one sample in a study of cytomegalovirus exposure and HLA in healthy donors. Sequencing used immunoSEQ multiplex PCR; TCRdb keeps in-frame clones, though not all of them. Among 260,000 or so clones, roughly 91% were seen once, and the ten largest hold 3.1%. The sequenced sample was PBMCs. The receptors were sampled from a woman in her twenties or thirties in good health and CMV-seronegative.

The gene calls are TRBV5-5 and TRBJ1-1; D is undetermined. Trimming left V 0 bases short and J 3 bases short, with 21 bases between. There are 18 residues in the CDR3. Germline values: CDR1 SGHKS, CDR2 YYEKEE (reference sequence). CDR3 residues: CASSLALKTRKTYTEAFF. The CDR3 region has the DNA TGTGCCAGCAGCTTGGCCTTGAAGACACGGAAAACCTACACTGAAGCTTTCTTT.

The gene calls are TRBV15 and TRBJ2-3; TRBD1 agrees at 9 bases. The CDR3 has 16 residues. Germline assignment: CDR1 LNHNV and CDR2 YYDKDF (reference sequence). The V segment lost 0 bases and the J segment 1 base; nucleotides outside the gene matches: 2. The CDR3 DNA sequence: TGTGCCACCAGCAGAGAGCGGACAGGGGGCACAGATACGCAGTATTTT. Amino acid sequence: CATSRERTGGTDTQYF. The full variable domain, completed using reference TRBV15 and TRBJ2-3, is DAMVIQNPRYQVTQFGKPVTLSCSQTLNHNVMYWYQQKSSQAPKLLFHYYDKDFNNEADTPDNFQSRRPNTSFCFLDIRSPGLGDTAMYLCATSRERTGGTDTQYFGPGTRLTVL.

CDR3 region: CASSVDMQQGLIDEQYF. The CDR3 region has the DNA TGTGCCAGCAGCGTAGACATGCAACAGGGGTTAATCGACGAGCAGTACTTC. This chain uses TRBV9 with TRBJ2-7, with 7 bases identical to TRBD1. V trimming: 0 bases; J trimming: 5 bases; junction bases outside the gene matches: 14. The germline V gene encodes CDR1 SGDLS and CDR2 YYNGEE. The CDR3 has 17 residues.

The count of this clone is one. The V call is TRBV4-3, the J call TRBJ2-7; 12 positions agree with TRBD2. In germline, CDR1 is LGHNA, CDR2 YSLEER. CDR3 length: 20 residues. The ends lost 0 bases at V and 2 bases at J; junction bases unmatched: 14. CDR3 bases: TGCGCCAGCAGCCAAGAAGTGGACAGGGGGACTAGCGGGCCCACCTACGAGCAGTACTTC. Translation gives CASSQEVDRGTSGPTYEQYF.

V is TRBV6-1 and J is TRBJ2-3, with D unclear. V lost 8 bases and J 1 base, leaving 10 bases between the germline ends. The CDR3 covers 13 residues. Germline CDR1 and CDR2: MNHNS and SASEGT. This CDR3 reads CASQPTGTDTQYF. The CDR3 DNA sequence: TGTGCCAGCCAACCGACGGGCACAGATACGCAGTATTTT.

This rearrangement joins TRBV7-8 to TRBJ1-2; weak D call: TRBD1 (6 bases). Germline CDR1 SGHVS, CDR2 FQNEAQ. The V gene lost 5 bases and the J gene lost 5 bases, with 18 bases spanning the gap. This CDR3 is built from 15 residues. The CDR3 is CASSPRTETEYGYTF. CDR3 bases: TGTGCCAGCAGCCCCCGGACAGAAACCGAGTATGGCTACACCTTC.

The chain is built from TRBV30 and TRBJ2-7; D unresolved. CDR3 length: 13 amino acids. V lost 0 bases, J lost 3 bases, and 9 bases lay in between. CDR1 is GTSNPN, CDR2 SVGIG, per germline (reference sequence). Here the CDR3 reads CAWSVHGVYEQYF. CDR3 nucleotides: TGTGCCTGGAGTGTACACGGAGTCTACGAGCAGTACTTC.

The chain links TRBV4-2 to TRBJ1-1; D unresolved. The CDR3 runs 14 residues. Trimming removed 1 base at V and 5 bases at J, with 11 bases between. CDR1 LGHNA and CDR2 YNFKEQ come from the germline V gene. The CDR3 DNA reads as TGTGCCAGCAGCCAAGTCCTTTCCGGAACTGAAGCTTTCTTT. This codes for CASSQVLSGTEAFF.

This clone showed up just once. The CDR3 region is CASSLAGTGYEQYF. Here the CDR3 DNA reads TGTGCCAGCAGCTTAGCCGGGACAGGCTACGAGCAGTACTTC. V gene TRBV7-9 combines with J gene TRBJ2-7, with 8 positions matching TRBD1. The CDR3 extends over 14 amino acids. Trimming took 0 bases from V and 3 from J; bases not matched to a gene: 1. CDR1 is SEHNR and CDR2 is FQNEAQ in the germline V gene (reference sequence).

The rearrangement joins TRBV5-6 to TRBJ1-1; D might be TRBD1 (6 bases). Germline V lookup: CDR1 SGHDT, CDR2 YYEEEE. The germline V and J ends were trimmed by 1 base and 8 bases, with 6 bases remaining between them. The CDR3 is 11 amino acids. The CDR3 sequence: CASSLTGEAFF. The DNA for the CDR3 is TGTGCCAGCAGCTTGACAGGGGAAGCTTTCTTT. Full variable domain (missing parts from reference TRBV5-6 and TRBJ1-1): DAGVTQSPTHLIKTRGQQVTLRCSPKSGHDTVSWYQQALGQGPQFIFQYYEEEERQRGNFPDRFSGHQFPNYSSELNVNALLLGDSALYLCASSLTGEAFFGQGTRLTVV.

J is TRBJ2-5 and V is TRBV12-5; D not resolved. The CDR3 extends over 12 amino acids. Germline V gene data show CDR1 as LGHNT and CDR2 as FRNRAP. Trimming left V 6 bases short and J 4 bases short, with 9 bases between. CDR3 amino acids: CASGWVGETQYF. CDR3 nucleotide sequence: TGTGCTAGTGGCTGGGTGGGAGAGACCCAGTACTTC.

The V and J genes are TRBV27 and TRBJ2-2, with TRBD2 as a possible D gene (6 bases). The V end was cut by 6 bases, the J end by 0 bases, with 11 bases between. CDR1 is MNHEY and CDR2 is SMNVEV in the germline V gene (reference sequence). This CDR3 contains 15 residues. CDR3 in amino acids: CASSLGGTNTGELFF. CDR3 in DNA: TGTGCCAGCAGCCTCGGCGGGACGAACACCGGGGAGCTGTTTTTT.

The V and J genes are TRBV4-1 and TRBJ1-1; no firm D call. The germline V and J ends were trimmed by 1 base and 1 base, with 10 bases remaining between them. The CDR3 sequence is 15 residues long. Germline V gene data show CDR1 as MGHRA and CDR2 as YSYEKL. DNA for the CDR3: TGCGCCAGCAGCCAAGGTGCAGGCCGGAACACTGAAGCTTTCTTT. This encodes CASSQGAGRNTEAFF.

This rearrangement joins TRBV4-1 to TRBJ1-1, with a possible D match to TRBD1 (5 bases). The CDR3 totals 14 residues. The germline gives CDR1 MGHRA, CDR2 YSYEKL. Deletions cut 2 bases from V and 4 bases from J, with 11 bases between. CDR3 in DNA: TGCGCCAGCAGCCAAAGGGGAGGGTCCACTGAAGCTTTCTTT. It specifies CASSQRGGSTEAFF.

The CDR3: CASSYSSGGSEKLFF. CDR3 nucleotides: TGTGCCAGCAGTTACTCGTCCGGGGGAAGTGAAAAACTGTTTTTT. This chain joins TRBV6-6 and TRBJ1-4; perhaps TRBD1 as D (5 bases). Germline V gene sequence: CDR1 MNHNY, CDR2 SVGAGI (reference sequence). The CDR3 contains 15 residues. V lost 0 bases and J 7 bases, leaving 12 bases between the germline ends.

This rearrangement joins TRBV9 to TRBJ2-2; D is unresolved. This CDR3 region has 13 residues. Trimming left V 6 bases short and J 1 base short, with 7 bases between. Germline V CDR1 and CDR2: SGDLS, YYNGEE. The CDR3 spells CASTTMNTGELFF. The CDR3 DNA reads TGTGCCAGCACTACCATGAACACCGGGGAGCTGTTTTTT.

This chain links TRBV7-9 with TRBJ2-7; D is unresolved. Germline V gene lookup returns CDR1 SEHNR and CDR2 FQNEAQ (reference sequence). The CDR3 covers 16 residues. The ends were cut back, 4 bases at V and 1 base at J, with 17 bases in the middle. Here the CDR3 DNA reads TGTGCCAGCAGCTCGCCCTATTTAGGCGGTTCCTACGAGCAGTACTTC. Protein sequence: CASSSPYLGGSYEQYF.

The chain links TRBV4-3 to TRBJ2-7; D could derive from TRBD1 or TRBD2 (5 bases each). Trimming cost V 0 bases and J 4 bases, with 13 bases left between them. This CDR3 has 15 residues. Germline V gives CDR1 LGHNA, CDR2 YSLEER. The DNA for the CDR3 is TGCGCCAGCAGCCAAGACCTAAACGGGGCTTACGAGCAGTACTTC. Translation: CASSQDLNGAYEQYF.

This clone has more than one count but fewer than ten. This sequence joins TRBV7-2 and TRBJ2-7; TRBD1 or TRBD2 may be the D gene (5 bases each). The CDR3 totals 14 residues. Germline CDR1 reads SGHTA; CDR2 reads FQGNSA. Trimming removed 5 bases at V and 7 bases at J, with 18 bases between. CDR3: CASSPGPGTGEQYF. Here the CDR3 DNA reads TGTGCCAGCAGCCCTGGGCCAGGGACGGGGGAGCAGTACTTC.

This chain uses TRBV4-3 with TRBJ2-2, with 9 bases lining up with TRBD2. Germline CDR1 is LGHNA and CDR2 is YSLEER. The CDR3 runs 17 residues. The V segment lost 1 base and the J segment 1 base; nucleotides outside the gene matches: 4. CDR3 bases: TGCGCCAGCAGCCAAGGACTAGCGGAGTTGAACACCGGGGAGCTGTTTTTT. Protein product: CASSQGLAELNTGELFF.